Presented here are 8 T cell receptor beta chains from one specimen sequenced in a study of blood T cell repertoires in COVID-19. Clones were sequenced by immunoSEQ multiplex PCR, and TCRdb holds only the in-frame ones, with some missing. Of a few hundred thousand clones listed, about 90% are singletons. The specimen sequenced was peripheral blood. These receptors all come from a woman aged 50 to 65 with acute or convalescent COVID-19.

The chain uses TRBV2 and TRBJ1-1, with unresolved D. There are 15 residues in the CDR3. CDR1 and CDR2 (germline): SNHLY, FYNNEI. V was clipped by 3 bases and J by 4 bases, with 15 bases between them. The CDR3 coding sequence is TGTGCCAGCAGTGAGTTGGGCAGGAGGAGCACTGAAGCTTTCTTT. Translated: CASSELGRRSTEAFF.

The V and J genes are TRBV5-1 and TRBJ1-1, with a weak D call TRBD1 (5 bases). The ends were cut back, 0 bases at V and 1 base at J, with 19 bases in the middle. The CDR3 is made up of 18 amino acids. The germline gives CDR1 SGHRS, CDR2 YFSETQ. The DNA of the CDR3 is TGCGCCAGCAGCTTGGTTCAGTCGGGAGGGGAGCCGAACACTGAAGCTTTCTTT. It translates to CASSLVQSGGEPNTEAFF.

The V and J genes are TRBV30 and TRBJ2-2, with D hard to call. Trimming took 1 base from V and 7 from J, leaving 4 bases between them. Germline lookup yields CDR1 GTSNPN and CDR2 SVGIG (reference sequence). The length of the CDR3 is 11 residues. The CDR3 DNA sequence: TGTGCCTGGAGTGAGCTCGGGGAGCTGTTTTTT. This translates into CAWSELGELFF. The full variable domain, with the rest looked up from reference TRBV30 and TRBJ2-2, is SQTIHQWPATLVQPVGSPLSLECTVEGTSNPNLYWYRQAAGRGLQLLFYSVGIGQISSEVPQNLSASRPQDRQFILSSKKLLLSDSGFYLCAWSELGELFFGEGSRLTVL.

The gene calls are TRBV12-3 or TRBV12-4 and TRBJ2-1; D ambiguous. V was shortened by 6 bases and J by 5 bases, with 11 bases between the two germline ends. There are 13 residues in the CDR3. CDR3 sequence: CASRLSSHNEQFF. The CDR3 region has the DNA TGTGCCAGCAGACTCTCATCCCACAATGAGCAGTTCTTC.

This chain joins TRBV28 and TRBJ1-2; 12 bases fit TRBD1. Trimming at V came to 7 bases and at J to 7 bases, leaving 13 bases not matched to a gene. Per the germline V gene, CDR1 is MDHEN and CDR2 is SYDVKM. The CDR3 is 16 residues long. The CDR3 is CASTYPPGQGAAGYTF. In DNA, the CDR3 is TGTGCCAGCACCTATCCCCCGGGACAGGGGGCTGCTGGCTACACCTTC.

Only one count was recorded for this clone. The V and J genes are TRBV19 and TRBJ2-3, with D possibly TRBD2 on 5 matching bases. Germline lookup yields CDR1 LNHDA and CDR2 SQIVND (reference sequence). The CDR3 loop spans 14 amino acids. V was trimmed by 7 bases and J by 5 bases, leaving 16 bases between them. The CDR3 DNA reads as TGTGCCAGTACCCCCGGCGGGTTGGGAGATACGCAGTATTTT. It encodes CASTPGGLGDTQYF.

V and J are TRBV7-9 and TRBJ2-1; possible D gene TRBD2, 5 bases. CDR1 is SEHNR and CDR2 is FQNEAQ in the germline V gene (reference sequence). The CDR3 covers 19 residues. V was pared by 3 bases and J by 2 bases, with 23 bases between. Here the CDR3 DNA reads TGTGCCAGCAGCTTTAAACGTCTGGCTAGCCGAACGCCCTACAATGAGCAGTTCTTC. It is translated as CASSFKRLASRTPYNEQFF.

This chain links TRBV27 with TRBJ2-1; D is perhaps TRBD2 (5 bases). Trimming took 5 bases from V and 4 from J, leaving 15 bases between them. The germline CDR1 and CDR2 sequences are MNHEY and SMNVEV (reference sequence). This CDR3 region has 15 residues. CDR3 DNA: TGTGCCAGCAGTCCGCCGGACTGGACTTACAATGAGCAGTTCTTC. Translated, it gives CASSPPDWTYNEQFF.